This TCR beta chain was identified during a study of post-analysis software for immune sequencing data. As for the study in general: Patients with relapsing-remitting, secondary progressive and progressive-relapsing multiple sclerosis courses were all represented. Regarding the study as a whole: With TRBV5-6, TRBV5-1 and TRBV20-1 included, about five TRBV segments were more frequent in patients than in controls.

TCR beta libraries were prepared from cDNA with unique molecular identifiers. Researchers reported a few hundred thousand cDNA molecules coming from roughly 0.93 to 9.6 million T cells. In TCRdb, the PCR reads were re-called with MiXCR into one record per CDR3 protein. The data hold 750,000 to 950,000 distinct CDR3 sequences, with around 50% observed a single time. This CDR3 comprises 15 residues. Germline V lookup: CDR1 MNHNY, CDR2 SVGAGI (reference sequence). Germline trimming cut 6 bases from V and 3 bases from J; bases unmatched to any gene: 5. Concerning this clonotype itself: Antigen: not known.

This receptor was taken from a girl aged 10-17 years with multiple sclerosis. This chain uses TRBV6-6 with TRBJ1-4, with 9 positions matching TRBD1. The sequencing input was blood. The DNA for the CDR3 is TGTGCCAGCAGCCTCAACAGGGGGCCTAATGAAAAACTGTTTTTT. Translating gives CASSLNRGPNEKLFF.